Presented here are 21 T cell receptor beta chains from one specimen sequenced in a study of cytomegalovirus exposure and HLA in healthy donors. Amplification used 60 Vbeta primers and 13 Jbeta primers. Clones were sequenced by immunoSEQ multiplex PCR, and TCRdb holds only the in-frame ones, with some missing. The sample data list 60,000 to 80,000 clones. The sequenced sample consisted of PBMCs. The receptors shown here come from a boy aged 10-17 years in good health and CMV-seronegative.

The rearrangement joins TRBV29-1 to TRBJ1-2; 7 bases agree with TRBD1. This CDR3 has 14 amino acids. Germline values: CDR1 SQVTM, CDR2 ANQGSEA. V lost 4 bases, J lost 4 bases, and 9 bases stayed unmatched. The CDR3 is CSVGETGSVYGYTF. The CDR3 nucleotides are TGCAGCGTTGGCGAGACAGGGTCGGTCTATGGCTACACCTTC.

V gene TRBV28 combines with J gene TRBJ2-7; 9 nucleotides line up with TRBD1. V dropped 8 bases and J dropped 0; count of bases not matched to a gene: 5. Germline V gives CDR1 MDHEN, CDR2 SYDVKM. CDR3 length: 14 residues. Here the CDR3 reads CASLDRGFSYEQYF. The CDR3 DNA sequence: TGTGCCAGCCTCGACAGGGGGTTCTCCTACGAGCAGTACTTC.

The chain is built from TRBV9 and TRBJ1-1; weak D call: TRBD1 (6 bases). The CDR3 length is 16 residues. CDR1 and CDR2 from the germline V gene are SGDLS and YYNGEE. V lost 3 bases to trimming and J lost 4 bases, with 19 bases between them. CDR3 sequence (DNA): TGTGCCAGCAGCGCCACAGGGAATGTGGGGCTCACTGAAGCTTTCTTT. As protein: CASSATGNVGLTEAFF.

The gene calls are TRBV6-1 and TRBJ2-7; a weak D match, TRBD2 (6 bases). The V end was cut by 8 bases, the J end by 2 bases, with 16 bases between. This CDR3 contains 14 residues. Germline CDR1 and CDR2: MNHNS and SASEGT. CDR3 loop: CASSSEGSAYEQYF. The CDR3 coding sequence is TGTGCCAGCTCTTCGGAGGGCAGTGCCTACGAGCAGTACTTC.

The genes are TRBV9 and TRBJ1-1; no firm D call. Germline values: CDR1 SGDLS, CDR2 YYNGEE. V was trimmed by 0 bases and J by 5 bases, leaving 11 bases between them. CDR3 length equals 14 residues. The CDR3 nucleotides are TGTGCCAGCAGCGTAGATTACAGTTCAACTGAAGCTTTCTTT. Its protein is CASSVDYSSTEAFF.

The chain carries TRBV27 and TRBJ1-5, with 7 bases identical to TRBD1. Per germline, CDR1 MNHEY and CDR2 SMNVEV (reference sequence). J was trimmed by 2 bases and V by 0 bases; bases with no gene match: 4. This CDR3 is built from 16 residues. CDR3 amino acids: CASSLSRGGGNQPQHF. As DNA, the CDR3 is TGTGCCAGCAGTTTATCGAGAGGGGGCGGCAATCAGCCCCAGCATTTT.

The genes are TRBV19 and TRBJ2-6; 7 bases align to TRBD1. Germline lookup yields CDR1 LNHDA and CDR2 SQIVND (reference sequence). The CDR3 has 14 residues. After removal of 6 bases from V and 2 bases from J, the junction contained 1 base not matched to a gene. The CDR3 here is CASRDRAGANVLTF. CDR3 nucleotides: TGTGCCAGTAGAGACAGGGCTGGGGCCAACGTCCTGACTTTC.

The gene calls are TRBV7-8 and TRBJ1-2; D ambiguous. The CDR3 sequence is 14 residues long. Trimming pared 5 bases from V and 2 bases from J, leaving 12 bases between. Per the germline V gene, CDR1 is SGHVS and CDR2 is FQNEAQ. The CDR3 DNA is TGTGCCAGCAGCAGCAGCACGGGGAACTATGGCTACACCTTC. Its translation: CASSSSTGNYGYTF.

The chain has TRBV4-1 and TRBJ2-1; 10 bases fit TRBD2. Per germline, CDR1 MGHRA and CDR2 YSYEKL. The CDR3 sequence is 17 residues long. V trimming: 1 base; J trimming: 6 bases; junction bases outside the gene matches: 9. The CDR3 protein is CASSQVLAGKVGNEQFF. DNA for the CDR3: TGCGCCAGCAGCCAAGTACTAGCGGGAAAGGTGGGCAATGAGCAGTTCTTC.

The J gene is TRBJ2-1, the V gene TRBV4-2, with 7 bases aligning to TRBD2. The CDR3 is made up of 16 amino acids. The germline V gene encodes CDR1 LGHNA and CDR2 YNFKEQ. The junction had 6 bases not matched to a gene; V was cut back by 1 base and J by 3 bases. CDR3 DNA: TGTGCCAGCAGCCAAGGGGGAGGGGCTGGCTACAATGAGCAGTTCTTC. Its protein product is CASSQGGGAGYNEQFF.

The chain links TRBV11-2 to TRBJ1-2; possibly TRBD1 for D (5 bases). With 3 bases removed from V and 8 bases from J, the gap between germline ends came to 13 bases. CDR1 and CDR2 (germline): SGHAT, FQNNGV. The length of the CDR3 is 13 residues. DNA of the CDR3: TGTGCCAGCAGCTTCGGCCACCAGGGAGGCTACACCTTC. Protein sequence: CASSFGHQGGYTF.

The chain employs TRBV9 and TRBJ2-5; perhaps TRBD1 as D (5 bases). The germline gives CDR1 SGDLS, CDR2 YYNGEE. Trimming removed 4 bases from V and 5 bases from J, with 15 bases in between. The length of the CDR3 is 14 residues. The CDR3 DNA follows: TGTGCCAGCAGCCCGAGACAGACGGCGGAGACCCAGTACTTC. It translates to CASSPRQTAETQYF. Full variable domain (remainder filled in from reference TRBV9 and TRBJ2-5): DSGVTQTPKHLITATGQRVTLRCSPRSGDLSVYWYQQSLDQGLQFLIQYYNGEERAKGNILERFSAQQFPDLHSELNLSSLELGDSALYFCASSPRQTAETQYFGPGTRLLVL.

The J gene is TRBJ2-1, the V gene TRBV5-1; 11 bases line up with TRBD2. Trimming at V came to 0 bases and at J to 8 bases, leaving 7 bases not matched to a gene. CDR1 SGHRS and CDR2 YFSETQ come from the germline V gene. This CDR3 region has 16 residues. In nucleotides, the CDR3 is TGCGCCAGCAGCTTGGATCTAGCGGGAGGAGGGCATGAGCAGTTCTTC. Amino acid sequence: CASSLDLAGGGHEQFF.

V is TRBV5-1 and J is TRBJ1-2; tentatively, D is TRBD1 (5 bases). V was pared by 4 bases and J by 2 bases, with 15 bases between. The CDR3 is 15 amino acids. Germline CDR1 reads SGHRS; CDR2 reads YFSETQ. The CDR3 DNA is TGCGCCAGCAGCCGGGACGGGGGAATGAACTATGGCTACACCTTC. Its translation: CASSRDGGMNYGYTF.

The rearrangement joins TRBV19 to TRBJ1-2; D call uncertain. Deletions cut 2 bases from V and 8 bases from J, with 15 bases between. Germline CDR1 reads LNHDA; CDR2 reads SQIVND (reference sequence). The CDR3 is made up of 14 amino acids. Written as DNA, the CDR3 is TGTGCCAGTAGTATATCTAGGAGAGCTATGGGCTACACCTTC. This codes for CASSISRRAMGYTF.

This chain joins TRBV30 and TRBJ1-1; D uncertain. In germline, CDR1 is GTSNPN, CDR2 SVGIG (reference sequence). Deletions cut 0 bases from V and 0 bases from J, with 5 bases between. The CDR3 contains 13 residues. This CDR3 reads CAWSVLVNTEAFF. Written as DNA, the CDR3 is TGTGCCTGGAGTGTACTAGTGAACACTGAAGCTTTCTTT.

The V gene is TRBV4-3, the J gene TRBJ2-7; TRBD1 is a possible D gene (5 bases). The length of the CDR3 is 16 residues. Germline V gives CDR1 LGHNA, CDR2 YSLEER. The V end lost 0 bases, the J end lost 1 base, and 13 bases lay between the germline ends. In DNA form, the CDR3 reads TGCGCCAGCAGCCAAGACACGGCAGGGAATTCCTACGAGCAGTACTTC. The encoded protein is CASSQDTAGNSYEQYF.

This sequence joins TRBV7-2 and TRBJ1-5; no clear D gene. Trimming took off 4 bases at V and 7 bases at J, with 8 bases between the two ends. The germline CDR1 and CDR2 sequences are SGHTA and FQGNSA. The CDR3 is 12 amino acids. The CDR3: CASSYRGQPQHF. The DNA of the CDR3 is TGTGCCAGCAGCTATAGAGGACAGCCCCAGCATTTT. Full variable domain (outside the CDR3, taken from reference TRBV7-2 and TRBJ1-5): GAGVSQSPSNKVTEKGKDVELRCDPISGHTALYWYRQSLGQGLEFLIYFQGNSAPDKSGLPSDRFSAERTGGSVSTLTIQRTQQEDSAVYLCASSYRGQPQHFGDGTRLSIL.

This chain joins TRBV5-6 and TRBJ2-4, with D possibly TRBD2 on 5 matching bases. This CDR3 comprises 16 residues. V lost 1 base and J lost 0, with 11 bases in between. In germline, CDR1 is SGHDT, CDR2 YYEEEE. CDR3 sequence: CASSLSSGVAKNIQYF. The CDR3 bases are TGTGCCAGCAGCTTGTCGAGCGGAGTAGCCAAAAACATTCAGTACTTC.

The J gene is TRBJ1-2, the V gene TRBV6-5; perhaps TRBD1 as D (5 bases). The germline V and J ends were trimmed by 2 bases and 3 bases, with 7 bases remaining between them. The CDR3 covers 13 residues. The V gene's germline CDR1 is MNHEY and CDR2 SVGAGI. The CDR3 coding sequence is TGTGCCAGCAGTTACGGGGCGGACTATGGCTACACCTTC. Translating it yields CASSYGADYGYTF.

The V and J genes are TRBV19 and TRBJ2-7; 7 bases line up with TRBD1. The CDR3 sequence is 14 residues long. Germline CDR1 and CDR2: LNHDA and SQIVND (reference sequence). The J segment lost 5 bases and the V segment lost 4 bases, leaving 8 bases of the junction unmatched. The CDR3: CASSRGGTGDEQYF. The CDR3 nucleotides read TGTGCCAGTAGTAGGGGTGGCACAGGGGACGAGCAGTACTTC.